The 9 T cell receptor beta chains in this list originate from one sample, sequenced in a study of T cell changes during pregnancy in multiple sclerosis. The table came from immunoSEQ multiplex PCR; TCRdb's copy has only in-frame clones and leaves some out. The sample records under 55,000 clones, roughly 92% being singletons. The sample here was CD4+ T cells from peripheral blood mononuclear cells, taken in the third trimester of pregnancy. These TCRs come from a female donor with multiple sclerosis, enrolled in a pregnancy study.

The chain employs TRBV11-2 and TRBJ2-2; 9 bases map to TRBD2. Germline CDR1 is SGHAT and CDR2 is FQNNGV. The CDR3 has 17 amino acids. V trimming: 2 bases; J trimming: 5 bases; junction bases outside the gene matches: 9. CDR3 residues: CASSLLAGVTGTGELFF. The CDR3 DNA reads as TGTGCCAGCAGCTTATTAGCGGGGGTTACCGGGACCGGGGAGCTGTTTTTT.

The J gene is TRBJ2-1, the V gene TRBV9, with TRBD2 identical over 12 bases. Germline CDR1 is SGDLS and CDR2 is YYNGEE. The CDR3 runs 17 residues. With V trimmed by 0 bases and J by 6 bases, 7 bases remained unmatched. The CDR3 reads CASSVELAGLAGNEQFF. The CDR3 bases are TGTGCCAGCAGCGTAGAGTTGGCGGGACTAGCGGGCAATGAGCAGTTCTTC.

The V and J genes are TRBV30 and TRBJ1-2, with D uncertain. The CDR3 extends over 14 amino acids. Looked up from germline, CDR1 is GTSNPN and CDR2 is SVGIG (reference sequence). Between the trimmed V and J ends, which lost 0 bases and 8 bases, there was a span of 16 bases. The CDR3 region has the DNA TGTGCCTGGAGTGTTTCTAGAGGGTCTGGGGGCTACACCTTC. Amino acids: CAWSVSRGSGGYTF.

The genes are TRBV14 and TRBJ2-7; D gene unclear. V lost 3 bases and J 2 bases, leaving 11 bases between the germline ends. CDR1 and CDR2 (germline): SGHDN, FVKESK. The CDR3 extends over 14 amino acids. The CDR3 nucleotides are TGTGCCAGCAGCCAGATCAGGAATCCCTACGAGCAGTACTTC. Translating gives CASSQIRNPYEQYF.

This clone occurred once. The rearrangement uses TRBV1 and TRBJ2-1; no DNA check was done on the table's D call, TRBD2. TRBV1 is designated a pseudogene. The CDR3 has 16 residues. The CDR3 DNA sequence: TGCACCAGCAGCCAACCGACTAGCGGGGGAGGCGATGAGCAGTTCTTC. Amino acid sequence: CTSSQPTSGGGDEQFF.

This clone was observed a few times. The CDR3 here is CASSSDPGSEQYF. For the CDR3, the DNA is TGTGCCAGCAGCTCCGATCCCGGGTCCGAGCAGTACTTC. The chain joins TRBV7-2 to TRBJ2-7; D is ambiguous. There are 13 residues in the CDR3. Trimming took 4 bases from V and 6 from J, leaving 13 bases between them. Germline assignment: CDR1 SGHTA and CDR2 FQGNSA.

The V call is TRBV7-2, the J call TRBJ2-7, with D possibly being TRBD2 (6 bases). The germline V and J ends were trimmed by 1 base and 7 bases, with 8 bases remaining between them. CDR3 size: 12 residues. The germline CDR1 and CDR2 sequences are SGHTA and FQGNSA. CDR3 in amino acids: CASSLGDFEQYF. CDR3 sequence (DNA): TGTGCCAGCAGCTTAGGGGACTTTGAGCAGTACTTC. Full variable domain (outside the CDR3, taken from reference TRBV7-2 and TRBJ2-7): GAGVSQSPSNKVTEKGKDVELRCDPISGHTALYWYRQSLGQGLEFLIYFQGNSAPDKSGLPSDRFSAERTGGSVSTLTIQRTQQEDSAVYLCASSLGDFEQYFGPGTRLTVT.

The rearrangement links TRBV5-4 to TRBJ2-1; TRBD1 matches at 10 bases. Germline loops: CDR1 SGHNT, CDR2 YYREEE (reference sequence). The CDR3 covers 16 residues. The V and J ends lost 3 bases and 9 bases, in that order; junction bases with no gene match: 12. DNA of the CDR3: TGTGCCAGCAGCTCGCAGAGGGGGGACAGGGGAAGTGAGCAGTTCTTC. Protein: CASSSQRGDRGSEQFF. Drawing the rest from reference TRBV5-4 and TRBJ2-1, the complete variable domain is ETGVTQSPTHLIKTRGQQVTLRCSSQSGHNTVSWYQQALGQGPQFIFQYYREEENGRGNFPPRFSGLQFPNYSSELNVNALELDDSALYLCASSSQRGDRGSEQFFGPGTRLTVL.

The chain has TRBV19 and TRBJ1-3; tentative D call: TRBD1 (5 bases). This CDR3 is 14 amino acids long. V lost 7 bases and J 10 bases, leaving 20 bases between the germline ends. Looked up from germline, CDR1 is LNHDA and CDR2 is SQIVND (reference sequence). The CDR3 region has the DNA TGTGCCAGTACCCCGGTCGGACAAGGCACAACCATATATTTT. It yields the protein CASTPVGQGTTIYF.